The clone carrying this TCR beta chain was found many times. The sample belongs to a study of CD8+CD57+ T cells in acquired aplastic anemia. The study profiled TCR beta VDJ and CDR3 using genomic DNA as template. MiXCR, run by TCRdb on the reads, gives a single entry per CDR3 protein. The profile shows roughly 98,000 distinct CDR3 sequences, around 62% of them singletons. Germline CDR1 reads MNHEY; CDR2 reads SMNVEV (reference sequence). The CDR3 runs to 17 residues. V lost 2 bases and J lost 0; bases outside the gene matches: 7. The sequenced patients had an expansion of CD8+CD57+ cells seen by flow cytometry.

The source material was sorted CD4+, CD8+, or CD8+CD57+ T cells (not recorded which) from PBMCs. The rearrangement joins TRBV27 to TRBJ2-1; 7 bases fit TRBD1. The origin of this receptor is a human donor with aplastic anemia. DNA of the CDR3: TGTGCCAGCAGTTTAACTTACGGGACAGCCTCCTACAATGAGCAGTTCTTC. Translating it yields CASSLTYGTASYNEQFF.